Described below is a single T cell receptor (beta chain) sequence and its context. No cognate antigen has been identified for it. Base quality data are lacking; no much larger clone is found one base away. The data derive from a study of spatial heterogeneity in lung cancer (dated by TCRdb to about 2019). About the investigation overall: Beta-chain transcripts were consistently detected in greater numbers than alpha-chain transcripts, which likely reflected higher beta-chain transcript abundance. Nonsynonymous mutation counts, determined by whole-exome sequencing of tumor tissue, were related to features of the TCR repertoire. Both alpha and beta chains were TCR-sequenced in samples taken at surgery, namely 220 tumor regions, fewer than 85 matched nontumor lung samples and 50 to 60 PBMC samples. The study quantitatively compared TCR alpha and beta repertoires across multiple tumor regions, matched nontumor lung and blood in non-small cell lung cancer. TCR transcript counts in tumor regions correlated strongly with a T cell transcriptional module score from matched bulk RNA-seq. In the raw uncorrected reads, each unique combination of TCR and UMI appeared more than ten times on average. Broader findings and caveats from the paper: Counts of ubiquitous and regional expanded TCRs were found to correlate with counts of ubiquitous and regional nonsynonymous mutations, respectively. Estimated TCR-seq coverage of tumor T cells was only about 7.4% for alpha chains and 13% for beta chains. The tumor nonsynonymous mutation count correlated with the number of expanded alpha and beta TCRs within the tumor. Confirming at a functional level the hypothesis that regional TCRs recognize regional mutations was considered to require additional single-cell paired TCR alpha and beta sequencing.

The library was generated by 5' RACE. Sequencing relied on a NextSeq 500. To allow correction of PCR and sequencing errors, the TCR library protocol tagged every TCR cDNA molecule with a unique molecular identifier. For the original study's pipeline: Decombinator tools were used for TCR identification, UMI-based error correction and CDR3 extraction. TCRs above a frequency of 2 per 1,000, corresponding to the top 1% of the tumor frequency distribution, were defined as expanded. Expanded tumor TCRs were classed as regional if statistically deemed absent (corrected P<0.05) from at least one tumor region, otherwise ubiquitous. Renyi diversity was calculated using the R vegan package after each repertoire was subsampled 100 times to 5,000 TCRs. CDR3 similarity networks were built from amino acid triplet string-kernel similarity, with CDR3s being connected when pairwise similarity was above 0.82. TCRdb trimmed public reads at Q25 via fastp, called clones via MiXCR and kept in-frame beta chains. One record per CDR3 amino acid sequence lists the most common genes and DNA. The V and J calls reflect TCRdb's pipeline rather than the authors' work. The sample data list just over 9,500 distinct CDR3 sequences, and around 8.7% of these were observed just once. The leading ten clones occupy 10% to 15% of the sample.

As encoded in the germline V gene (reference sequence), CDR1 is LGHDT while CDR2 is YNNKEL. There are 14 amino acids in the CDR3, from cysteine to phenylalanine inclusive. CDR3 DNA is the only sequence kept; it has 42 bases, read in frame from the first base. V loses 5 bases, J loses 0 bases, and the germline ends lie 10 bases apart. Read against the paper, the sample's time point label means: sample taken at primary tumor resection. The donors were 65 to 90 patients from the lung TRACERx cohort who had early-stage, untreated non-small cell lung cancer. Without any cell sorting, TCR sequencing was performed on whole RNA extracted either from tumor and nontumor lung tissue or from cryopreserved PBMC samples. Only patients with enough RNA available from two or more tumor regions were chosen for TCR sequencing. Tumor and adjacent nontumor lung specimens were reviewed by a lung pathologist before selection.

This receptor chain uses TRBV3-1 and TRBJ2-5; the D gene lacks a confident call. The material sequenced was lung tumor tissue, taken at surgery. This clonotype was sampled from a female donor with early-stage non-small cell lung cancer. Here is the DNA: TGTGCCAGCAGCTCTACCTGGAACCAAGAGACCCAGTACTTC. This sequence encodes CASSSTWNQETQYF.